The 24 T cell receptor beta chains below were found in one sample sequenced in a study of Ad26.COV2.S vaccination and SARS-CoV-2 variants. Assay: immunoSEQ multiplex PCR; the TCRdb copy retains only in-frame clones and omits some. This sample yields hundreds of thousands of clones, of which roughly 90% are seen a single time; approximately 1.5% belongs to the top ten. The treatment was: some 20 received Ad26.COV2.S at low or high dose, single or two shots; several received placebo; per-sample allocation not given. Sampling was done on day 63 after the first vaccine or placebo injection. The sequencing used peripheral blood, collected in a trial of Ad26.COV2.S vaccine versus placebo. The receptors shown here come from a person between 18 and 65 years old who received the Ad26.COV2.S COVID-19 vaccine or a placebo.

The V gene is TRBV2, the J gene TRBJ2-1; 11 bases match TRBD2. V dropped 2 bases and J dropped 8; count of bases not matched to a gene: 5. Germline lookup yields CDR1 SNHLY and CDR2 FYNNEI. The CDR3 runs to 15 residues. The DNA for the CDR3 is TGTGCCAGCAGTGAAACTAGCGGGGGCAACGATGAGCAGTTCTTC. Amino acids: CASSETSGGNDEQFF.

V and J are TRBV4-3 and TRBJ1-6, with 7 bases lining up with TRBD1. V lost 0 bases to trimming and J lost 5 bases; unmatched junction nucleotides: 7. This CDR3 comprises 17 residues. Germline-derived CDR1 and CDR2 are LGHNA and YSLEER. The CDR3 bases are TGCGCCAGCAGCCAAGATAGCACAGGGGTTGATAATTCACCCCTCCACTTT. The encoded protein is CASSQDSTGVDNSPLHF.

On this clone: Mismatch with germline at one junction end may stem from a read error. This rearrangement joins TRBV24-1 to TRBJ1-2, with TRBD1 identical over 7 bases. Germline V lookup: CDR1 KGHDR, CDR2 SFDVKD. This CDR3 contains 14 residues. CDR3 DNA sequence: TGTGCCACCAGTGATACAGGGGAGGCCTATGGCCACACCTTC. As protein: CATSDTGEAYGHTF.

The V call is TRBV30, the J call TRBJ2-6; D perhaps matches TRBD2 (5 bases). The CDR3 is made up of 15 amino acids. The germline V and J ends were trimmed by 4 bases and 1 base, with 11 bases remaining between them. Germline V lookup: CDR1 GTSNPN, CDR2 SVGIG (reference sequence). In nucleotides, the CDR3 is TGTGCCTGGATAAGCCCGGGGTCTGGGGCCAACGTCCTGACTTTC. It yields the protein CAWISPGSGANVLTF.

The chain couples TRBV21-1 to TRBJ1-4; TRBD1 reflects the table's D call only, with no check against the DNA. TRBV21-1 is a documented pseudogene. CDR3 length equals 15 residues. CDR3 nucleotides: TGTGCCAGCAGCAAAGTTCCAGGGGTCCAGGAAAAACTGTTTTTT. Encoded protein: CASSKVPGVQEKLFF.

As to this clone: The identical CDR3 is also encoded by other nucleotide sequences in the sample. V and J are TRBV19 and TRBJ1-4, with D unclear. The V and J ends lost 3 bases and 0 bases respectively, with 2 bases between them. The CDR3 is 13 amino acids. CDR1 is LNHDA, CDR2 SQIVND, per germline (reference sequence). The CDR3 is CASSIATNEKLFF. CDR3 sequence (DNA): TGTGCCAGTAGTATTGCAACTAATGAAAAACTGTTTTTT.

V is TRBV5-5 and J is TRBJ2-7; TRBD1 is a possible D gene (5 bases). The germline V and J ends were trimmed by 4 bases and 2 bases, with 16 bases remaining between them. From germline, CDR1 is SGHKS and CDR2 YYEKEE (reference sequence). The CDR3 is 15 residues long. The CDR3 nucleotides read TGTGCCAGCAGCGGGGAAAGTGGGGCTGCCTACGAGCAGTACTTC. Protein product: CASSGESGAAYEQYF.

This chain uses TRBV19 with TRBJ1-1, with TRBD1 as a possible D gene (5 bases). The CDR3 totals 14 residues. The germline V and J ends were trimmed by 2 bases and 1 base, with 8 bases remaining between them. Germline-derived CDR1 and CDR2 are LNHDA and SQIVND (reference sequence). CDR3: CASSISGRNTEAFF. The CDR3 DNA reads as TGTGCCAGTAGTATATCAGGGAGGAACACTGAAGCTTTCTTT.

The chain links TRBV18 to TRBJ2-2; D is perhaps TRBD2 (6 bases). Between the trimmed V and J ends, which lost 4 bases and 7 bases, there was a span of 19 bases. The CDR3 loop spans 16 amino acids. Germline loops: CDR1 KGHSH, CDR2 LQKENI. The CDR3 DNA sequence: TGTGCCAGCTCACAGAACCCCGGGACTCTCAACGGGGAGCTGTTTTTT. Residues: CASSQNPGTLNGELFF.

This clone was detected only once. Other DNA sequences in this specimen translate into the identical CDR3. The gene calls are TRBV18 and TRBJ2-7, with TRBD1 identical over 9 bases. The CDR3 is 15 residues long. J lost 2 bases, V lost 3 bases, and 5 bases had no gene match. Germline assignment: CDR1 KGHSH and CDR2 LQKENI. The CDR3 nucleotides read TGTGCCAGCTCACCCTCCGGGACAGGGCCCTACGAGCAGTACTTC. Protein product: CASSPSGTGPYEQYF.

This chain links TRBV5-5 with TRBJ2-7; no definite D call. The germline V and J ends were trimmed by 3 bases and 0 bases, with 7 bases remaining between them. The CDR3 length is 13 residues. Germline CDR1 is SGHKS and CDR2 is YYEKEE (reference sequence). CDR3 DNA: TGTGCCAGCAGCTCGGAAAGCTCCTACGAGCAGTACTTC. Residues: CASSSESSYEQYF.

V and J are TRBV2 and TRBJ2-7; D gene unclear. The germline gives CDR1 SNHLY, CDR2 FYNNEI. The CDR3 contains 13 residues. Deletions cut 0 bases from V and 7 bases from J, with 10 bases between. CDR3 amino acids: CASSEARAGEQYF. CDR3 nucleotides: TGTGCCAGCAGTGAAGCCCGGGCCGGGGAGCAGTACTTC.

This clone was counted a few times. The chain carries TRBV7-2 and TRBJ2-2; no definite D call. Trimming left V 5 bases short and J 3 bases short, with 10 bases between. The CDR3 runs to 14 residues. CDR1 and CDR2 from the germline V gene are SGHTA and FQGNSA. Here the CDR3 reads CASSPHVDTGELFF. The CDR3 bases are TGTGCCAGCAGCCCCCACGTTGACACCGGGGAGCTGTTTTTT.

V usage is TRBV27 and J usage is TRBJ2-1; tentatively, D is TRBD1 or TRBD2 (5 bases each). The CDR3 covers 13 residues. Germline V gene lookup returns CDR1 MNHEY and CDR2 SMNVEV (reference sequence). V lost 2 bases and J 9 bases, leaving 11 bases between the germline ends. CDR3 region: CASSLGTPSEQFF. CDR3 nucleotides: TGTGCCAGCAGTTTAGGGACCCCAAGTGAGCAGTTCTTC.

The chain uses TRBV24-1 and TRBJ1-1; D gene uncertain. V lost 4 bases and J 4 bases, leaving 12 bases between the germline ends. CDR3 length equals 14 residues. Germline CDR1 and CDR2: KGHDR and SFDVKD. The CDR3 DNA is TGTGCCACCAGTGACTCAAGACGGGCCACTGAAGCTTTCTTT. It codes for CATSDSRRATEAFF.

The V and J genes are TRBV19 and TRBJ1-6; D uncertain. From germline, CDR1 is LNHDA and CDR2 SQIVND (reference sequence). This CDR3 has 16 amino acids. Trimming stripped 0 bases from V and 0 bases from J, with 6 bases between. As DNA, the CDR3 is TGTGCCAGTAGTATAGAATCAAACTCCTATAATTCACCCCTCCACTTT. It specifies CASSIESNSYNSPLHF. Full variable domain (remainder filled in from reference TRBV19 and TRBJ1-6): DGGITQSPKYLFRKEGQNVTLSCEQNLNHDAMYWYRQDPGQGLRLIYYSQIVNDFQKGDIAEGYSVSREKKESFPLTVTSAQKNPTAFYLCASSIESNSYNSPLHFGNGTRLTVT.

The chain uses TRBV7-3 and TRBJ1-1, with unresolved D. Germline lookup yields CDR1 SGHTA and CDR2 FQGTGA. V was trimmed by 4 bases and J by 0 bases, leaving 6 bases between them. The CDR3 is 13 amino acids. Here the CDR3 reads CASSSRMNTEAFF. CDR3 in DNA: TGTGCCAGCAGCTCACGTATGAACACTGAAGCTTTCTTT.

A few counts support this clone. This chain uses TRBV6-5 with TRBJ2-7; the D gene is possibly TRBD1 (6 bases). Trimming left V 6 bases short and J 3 bases short, with 12 bases between. The CDR3 spans 13 residues. Germline V lookup: CDR1 MNHEY, CDR2 SVGAGI. CDR3 amino acids: CASREQGLYEQYF. CDR3 sequence (DNA): TGTGCCAGCAGAGAGCAGGGGCTCTACGAGCAGTACTTC.

V and J are TRBV30 and TRBJ1-4; D is uncertain. The V end lost 4 bases, the J end lost 0 bases, and 9 bases lay between the germline ends. This CDR3 spans 14 amino acids. Germline-derived CDR1 and CDR2 are GTSNPN and SVGIG (reference sequence). CDR3 sequence reads: CAWKGKATNEKLFF. CDR3 coding DNA: TGTGCCTGGAAGGGAAAAGCAACTAATGAAAAACTGTTTTTT.

The chain couples TRBV5-4 to TRBJ2-7; a weak D match, TRBD1 (6 bases). Germline values: CDR1 SGHNT, CDR2 YYREEE (reference sequence). This CDR3 comprises 14 residues. Trimming took 0 bases from V and 4 from J, leaving 11 bases between them. As DNA, the CDR3 is TGTGCCAGCAGCTTGGGGGGACACCCTTACGAGCAGTACTTC. Its protein product is CASSLGGHPYEQYF.

The J gene is TRBJ2-2, the V gene TRBV6-2 or TRBV6-3; the D gene is possibly TRBD2 (6 bases). The CDR3 is 16 residues long. Trimming stripped 5 bases from V and 4 bases from J, with 17 bases between. Per the germline V gene, CDR1 is MNHEY and CDR2 is SVGEGT. The CDR3 here is CASSRLWGVTTGELFF. CDR3 coding DNA: TGTGCCAGCAGTCGCCTTTGGGGGGTTACCACCGGGGAGCTGTTTTTT.

This clone was found a few times. The J gene is TRBJ1-2, the V gene TRBV18; D unresolved. CDR1 is KGHSH, CDR2 LQKENI, per germline. The CDR3 totals 13 residues. The V end lost 5 bases, the J end lost 3 bases, and 10 bases lay between the germline ends. CDR3 bases: TGTGCCAGCTCAGGGGTGCAACACTATGGCTACACCTTC. Translated: CASSGVQHYGYTF.

In DNA form, the CDR3 reads TGTGCCAGCAGCTTAGCCGGGTACGGAACAGGGAGTGGAGATACGCAGTATTTT. Translating it yields CASSLAGYGTGSGDTQYF. The gene calls are TRBV7-8 and TRBJ2-3, with D possibly TRBD1 on 6 matching bases. V lost 0 bases and J 5 bases, leaving 21 bases between the germline ends. The length of the CDR3 is 18 residues. Germline V CDR1 and CDR2: SGHVS, FQNEAQ.

The V and J genes are TRBV5-1 and TRBJ1-2, with 10 bases aligning to TRBD1. Germline CDR1 SGHRS, CDR2 YFSETQ. V was clipped by 4 bases and J by 4 bases; unmatched bases: 7. The length of the CDR3 is 15 residues. This CDR3 is CASSAGGQGRYGYTF. In DNA form, the CDR3 reads TGCGCCAGCAGCGCAGGGGGACAGGGGCGCTATGGCTACACCTTC.